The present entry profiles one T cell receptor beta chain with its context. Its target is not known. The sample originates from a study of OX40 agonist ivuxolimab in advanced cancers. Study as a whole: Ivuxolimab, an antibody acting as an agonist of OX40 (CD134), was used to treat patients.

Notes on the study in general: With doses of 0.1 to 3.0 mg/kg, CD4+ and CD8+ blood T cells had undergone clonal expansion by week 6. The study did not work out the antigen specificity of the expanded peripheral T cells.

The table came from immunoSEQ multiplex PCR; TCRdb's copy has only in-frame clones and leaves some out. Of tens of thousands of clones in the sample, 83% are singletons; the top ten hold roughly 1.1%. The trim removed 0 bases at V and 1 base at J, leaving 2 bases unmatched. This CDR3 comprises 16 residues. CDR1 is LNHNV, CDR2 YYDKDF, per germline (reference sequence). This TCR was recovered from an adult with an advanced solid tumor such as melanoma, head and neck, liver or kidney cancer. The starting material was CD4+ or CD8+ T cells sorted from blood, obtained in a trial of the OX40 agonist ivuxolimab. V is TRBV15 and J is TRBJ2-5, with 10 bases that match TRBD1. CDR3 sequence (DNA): TGTGCCACCAGCAGAGATCGGACAGGGGGCCAAGAGACCCAGTACTTC. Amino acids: CATSRDRTGGQETQYF.